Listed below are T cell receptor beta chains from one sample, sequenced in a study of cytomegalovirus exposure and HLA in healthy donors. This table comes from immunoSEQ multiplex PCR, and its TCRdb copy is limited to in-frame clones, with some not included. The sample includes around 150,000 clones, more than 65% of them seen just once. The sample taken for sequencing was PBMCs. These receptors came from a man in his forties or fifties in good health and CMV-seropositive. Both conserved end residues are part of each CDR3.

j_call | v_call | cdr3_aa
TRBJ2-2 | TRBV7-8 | CASAATGDVTGELFF
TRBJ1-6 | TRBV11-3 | CASSPWTGSSYNSPLHF
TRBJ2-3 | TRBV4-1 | CASSQLAGGGDTQYF
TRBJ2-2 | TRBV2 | CATSSETGVTGELFF
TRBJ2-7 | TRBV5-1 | CASSLRGTSGEQYF
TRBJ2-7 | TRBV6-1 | CASREVPTSAYYEQYF
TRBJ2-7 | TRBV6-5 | CASSYTGTSGLGAQYF
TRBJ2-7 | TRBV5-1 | CASSGSSSYEQYF
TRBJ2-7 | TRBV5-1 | CASSWTSQSYEQYF
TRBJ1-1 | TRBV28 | CASSLGQREAFF
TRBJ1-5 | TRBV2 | CASSEWDRDRQPQHF
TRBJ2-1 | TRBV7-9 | CASSGSGRANNEQFF
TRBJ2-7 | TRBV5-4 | CASSSGLAGGPGEQYF
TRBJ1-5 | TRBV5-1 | CASSPTGESNQPQHF
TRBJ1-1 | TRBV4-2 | CASSQSPGQGDTEAFF
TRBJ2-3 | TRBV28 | CASSWRQGYTDTQYF
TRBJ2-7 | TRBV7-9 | CARGAAGGAYEQYF
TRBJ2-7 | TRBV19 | CASSPAPETGRYEQYF
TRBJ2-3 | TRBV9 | CASRPRGTDTQYF
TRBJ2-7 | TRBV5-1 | CASSLAVGQGAREQYF
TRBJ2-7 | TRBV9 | CASSVGGQGSYEQYF
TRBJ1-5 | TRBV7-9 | CSSSFAGEPQHF
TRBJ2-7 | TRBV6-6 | CASSYSEGLYEQYF
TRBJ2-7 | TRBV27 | CATRSYLAGRVNEQYF
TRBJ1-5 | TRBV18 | CASSLGQSNQPQHF
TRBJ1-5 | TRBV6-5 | CASRLDGNQPQHF
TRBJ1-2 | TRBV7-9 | CASSSGQGAGYGYTF
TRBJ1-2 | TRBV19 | CASRGNRGGGYTF
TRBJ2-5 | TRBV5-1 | CASSRLAGWQETQYF
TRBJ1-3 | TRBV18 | CASSPLQGAGNTIYF
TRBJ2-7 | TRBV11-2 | CASSLITGPYGQYF
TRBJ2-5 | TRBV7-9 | CASSPTGVQETQYF
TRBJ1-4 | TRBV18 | CASSPDQGASEKLFF
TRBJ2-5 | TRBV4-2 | CASSQELIGETQYF
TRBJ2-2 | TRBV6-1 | CASSAQPGQAGELFF
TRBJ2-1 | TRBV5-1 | CASSQLAGDYNEQFF
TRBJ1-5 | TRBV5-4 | CASSNRGSNQPQHF
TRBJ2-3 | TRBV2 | CASSGTSGSTDTQYF
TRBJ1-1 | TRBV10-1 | CASSPSRYTEAFF
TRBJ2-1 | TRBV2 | CASRREDNEQFF
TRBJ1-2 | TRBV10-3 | CASGGQNYGYTF